What follows are 2 T cell receptor beta chains derived from one specimen sequenced in a study of cytomegalovirus exposure and HLA in healthy donors. The study ran its PCR with 60 Vbeta and 13 Jbeta primers. The data were produced by immunoSEQ multiplex PCR, yet TCRdb's version contains in-frame clones alone and is incomplete. This table holds about 120,000 clones, roughly 82% found once. Material for sequencing was PBMCs. These receptors all come from a woman aged 40 to 55 in good health and CMV-seropositive.

The V gene is TRBV19, the J gene TRBJ1-6; D is possibly TRBD1 (5 bases). V lost 3 bases and J 9 bases, leaving 15 bases between the germline ends. Germline CDR1 is LNHDA and CDR2 is SQIVND (reference sequence). The CDR3 is 15 amino acids. The DNA of the CDR3 is TGTGCCAGTAGTATTGGGGGGGGGATGGGTTCACCCCTCCACTTT. This translates into CASSIGGGMGSPLHF.

The table lists this clone with a count of one. V usage is TRBV7-8 and J usage is TRBJ1-1, with 7 bases matching TRBD1. The CDR3 runs to 14 residues. CDR1 is SGHVS and CDR2 is FQNEAQ in the germline V gene. With V trimmed by 5 bases and J by 5 bases, 8 bases remained unmatched. The chain's CDR3 is CASSRKDRATEAFF. The DNA for the CDR3 is TGTGCCAGCAGCAGAAAAGACAGGGCAACTGAAGCTTTCTTT. Full variable domain (remainder filled in from reference TRBV7-8 and TRBJ1-1): GAGVSQSPRYKVAKRGQDVALRCDPISGHVSLFWYQQALGQGPEFLTYFQNEAQLDKSGLPSDRFFAERPEGSVSTLKIQRTQQEDSAVYLCASSRKDRATEAFFGQGTRLTVV.